Below, 31 T cell receptor beta chains from the same sample are listed, as sequenced in a study of preoperative IRX-2 immunotherapy in early breast cancer. Treatment indicated: preoperative locoregional IRX-2 cytokine immunotherapy. Assay: immunoSEQ multiplex PCR; the TCRdb copy retains only in-frame clones and omits some. Here the sample spans around 39,000 clones, about 95% being singletons. This sample comprised tumor tissue, obtained after IRX-2 immunotherapy. Receptors were obtained from a human donor with breast cancer.

CDR3 residues: CASSLGRNSPLHF. In DNA form, the CDR3 reads TGTGCCAGCAGCTTAGGTCGTAATTCACCCCTCCACTTT. V gene TRBV7-6 combines with J gene TRBJ1-6; no clear D. Trimming pared 1 base from V and 6 bases from J, leaving 4 bases between. This CDR3 has 13 residues. Germline lookup yields CDR1 SGHVS and CDR2 FNYEAQ.

The genes are TRBV5-6 and TRBJ1-1, with D hard to call. The CDR3 length is 11 residues. CDR1 SGHDT and CDR2 YYEEEE come from the germline V gene. The ends were cut back, 4 bases at V and 5 bases at J, with 6 bases in the middle. This CDR3 reads CASSIGTEAFF. CDR3 bases: TGTGCCAGCAGCATCGGGACTGAAGCTTTCTTT.

The chain recombines TRBV28 with TRBJ1-1; D not certain. The V end lost 3 bases, the J end lost 4 bases, and 12 bases lay between the germline ends. This CDR3 is built from 14 residues. Germline V gene data show CDR1 as MDHEN and CDR2 as SYDVKM. The CDR3 coding sequence is TGTGCCAGCAGTTTTATCGGTTTGGCCACTGAAGCTTTCTTT. This translates into CASSFIGLATEAFF.

This clone was picked up one time. This sequence joins TRBV14 and TRBJ2-4; TRBD2 matches at 7 bases. Germline lookup yields CDR1 SGHDN and CDR2 FVKESK. Trimming took 4 bases from V and 6 from J; bases not matched to a gene: 6. The length of the CDR3 is 14 residues. CDR3 protein: CASSPSLAVNIQYF. The CDR3 DNA sequence: TGTGCCAGCAGCCCCAGCCTAGCGGTAAACATTCAGTACTTC.

This chain uses TRBV4-3 with TRBJ1-4; TRBD1 agrees at 11 bases. V was clipped by 1 base and J by 11 bases; unmatched bases: 6. The CDR3 runs 15 residues. Germline values: CDR1 LGHNA, CDR2 YSLEER. The chain's CDR3 is CASSQAGTGGWKLFF. CDR3 nucleotides: TGCGCCAGCAGCCAAGCCGGGACAGGGGGATGGAAACTGTTTTTT.

The chain links TRBV27 to TRBJ1-4; D is undetermined. This CDR3 spans 12 amino acids. The germline V and J ends were trimmed by 3 bases and 6 bases, with 5 bases remaining between them. CDR1 is MNHEY, CDR2 SMNVEV, per germline (reference sequence). DNA for the CDR3: TGTGCCAGCAGTTTCGGAGATGAAAAACTGTTTTTT. This translates into CASSFGDEKLFF. Drawing the rest from reference TRBV27 and TRBJ1-4, the complete variable domain is EAQVTQNPRYLITVTGKKLTVTCSQNMNHEYMSWYRQDPGLGLRQIYYSMNVEVTDKGDVPEGYKVSRKEKRNFPLILESPSPNQTSLYFCASSFGDEKLFFGSGTQLSVL.

The chain recombines TRBV19 with TRBJ1-5; D not certain. The CDR3 consists of 17 residues. Germline V CDR1 and CDR2: LNHDA, SQIVND (reference sequence). Trimming pared 0 bases from V and 2 bases from J, leaving 14 bases between. CDR3 protein: CASSIDVGWEGNQPQHF. The CDR3 nucleotides read TGTGCCAGTAGTATAGACGTGGGGTGGGAGGGCAATCAGCCCCAGCATTTT.

This chain links TRBV7-2 with TRBJ1-6, with D possibly TRBD1 on 6 matching bases. The CDR3 extends over 15 amino acids. Germline CDR1 reads SGHTA; CDR2 reads FQGNSA. V was trimmed by 5 bases and J by 7 bases, leaving 15 bases between them. The CDR3 DNA reads as TGTGCCAGCAGCCCGCCAGGGACACGGAATTCACCCCTCCACTTT. Its protein product is CASSPPGTRNSPLHF. Combining the CDR3 with reference TRBV7-2 and TRBJ1-6 gives the whole variable domain GAGVSQSPSNKVTEKGKDVELRCDPISGHTALYWYRQSLGQGLEFLIYFQGNSAPDKSGLPSDRFSAERTGGSVSTLTIQRTQQEDSAVYLCASSPPGTRNSPLHFGNGTRLTVT.

The chain recombines TRBV7-8 with TRBJ1-6, with D maybe TRBD1 (5 bases). CDR3 length: 13 amino acids. In germline, CDR1 is SGHVS, CDR2 FQNEAQ. Trimming took 5 bases from V and 14 from J, leaving 16 bases between them. CDR3 sequence reads: CASSMDGAGTLHF. The CDR3 DNA reads TGTGCCAGCAGCATGGACGGGGCAGGGACCCTCCACTTT.

This chain links TRBV28 with TRBJ1-1; D is undetermined. Germline V lookup: CDR1 MDHEN, CDR2 SYDVKM. The CDR3 has 12 amino acids. V lost 6 bases to trimming and J lost 5 bases, with 10 bases between them. The CDR3 DNA sequence: TGTGCCAGCAGATCCAGTTGGACTGAAGCTTTCTTT. This codes for CASRSSWTEAFF.

This rearrangement joins TRBV7-2 to TRBJ2-7, with a possible D match to TRBD1 (5 bases). The ends were cut back, 5 bases at V and 0 bases at J, with 8 bases in the middle. Germline CDR1 reads SGHTA; CDR2 reads FQGNSA. The CDR3 spans 13 residues. CDR3 amino acids: CASSPDSSYEQYF. The CDR3 DNA reads TGTGCCAGCAGCCCCGACAGCTCCTACGAGCAGTACTTC.

The rearrangement joins TRBV6-5 to TRBJ2-7; TRBD1 matches 7 bases. Germline CDR1 and CDR2: MNHEY and SVGAGI. The trim removed 6 bases at V and 4 bases at J, leaving 9 bases unmatched. The CDR3 is made up of 14 amino acids. CDR3 residues: CASRAGTEGYEQYF. The CDR3 region has the DNA TGTGCCAGCAGGGCCGGGACAGAAGGTTACGAGCAGTACTTC.

The chain recombines TRBV5-4 with TRBJ1-2; 7 bases map to TRBD1. Germline loops: CDR1 SGHNT, CDR2 YYREEE (reference sequence). The CDR3 runs to 14 residues. The junction had 8 bases not matched to a gene; V was cut back by 4 bases and J by 5 bases. The DNA of the CDR3 is TGTGCCAGCAGCCCCGGGACAGATGTATATGGCTACACCTTC. Translated: CASSPGTDVYGYTF.

The chain couples TRBV27 to TRBJ2-7, with D perhaps matching TRBD2 (5 bases). Looked up from germline, CDR1 is MNHEY and CDR2 is SMNVEV (reference sequence). V lost 2 bases and J lost 3, with 17 bases in between. The CDR3 runs 16 residues. For the CDR3, the DNA is TGTGCCAGCAGTTTAGGTAGAGACTCGGAGGTCTACGAGCAGTACTTC. Translation gives CASSLGRDSEVYEQYF.

The chain links TRBV27 to TRBJ2-4, with TRBD1 matching over 7 bases. The CDR3 length is 13 residues. Germline CDR1 is MNHEY and CDR2 is SMNVEV (reference sequence). J was trimmed by 7 bases and V by 3 bases; bases with no gene match: 3. DNA of the CDR3: TGTGCCAGCAGTTTTAGGGGGCAGAACATTCAGTACTTC. The encoded protein is CASSFRGQNIQYF.

The V gene is TRBV7-6, the J gene TRBJ1-4, with 9 bases that match TRBD1. Germline trimming cut 3 bases from V and 6 bases from J; bases unmatched to any gene: 5. The CDR3 is 15 amino acids. Germline loops: CDR1 SGHVS, CDR2 FNYEAQ. The chain's CDR3 is CASSFTGTGYEKLFF. Written as DNA, the CDR3 is TGTGCCAGCAGCTTCACCGGGACAGGGTATGAAAAACTGTTTTTT.

The chain has TRBV18 and TRBJ2-1; 7 bases match TRBD1. This CDR3 has 15 residues. CDR1 KGHSH and CDR2 LQKENI come from the germline V gene. V dropped 0 bases and J dropped 2; count of bases not matched to a gene: 1. The CDR3 reads CASSPPGGAYNEQFF. The CDR3 nucleotides read TGTGCCAGCTCACCACCAGGGGGCGCCTACAATGAGCAGTTCTTC.

V gene TRBV7-2 combines with J gene TRBJ2-2; 7 bases line up with TRBD2. The V and J ends lost 5 bases and 0 bases, in that order; junction bases with no gene match: 6. The CDR3 length is 16 residues. Germline assignment: CDR1 SGHTA and CDR2 FQGNSA. The chain's CDR3 is CASSLNGGTNTGELFF. CDR3 DNA: TGTGCCAGCAGCCTAAACGGGGGGACGAACACCGGGGAGCTGTTTTTT. Variable domain in full (rest from reference TRBV7-2 and TRBJ2-2): GAGVSQSPSNKVTEKGKDVELRCDPISGHTALYWYRQSLGQGLEFLIYFQGNSAPDKSGLPSDRFSAERTGGSVSTLTIQRTQQEDSAVYLCASSLNGGTNTGELFFGEGSRLTVL.

V is TRBV5-1 and J is TRBJ2-1, with TRBD2 identical over 14 bases. This CDR3 spans 17 amino acids. Trimming cost V 0 bases and J 4 bases; bases outside gene matches: 3. Germline V CDR1 and CDR2: SGHRS, YFSETQ. CDR3 region: CASSLGLAGGTYNEQFF. DNA of the CDR3: TGCGCCAGCAGCTTGGGACTAGCGGGAGGGACATACAATGAGCAGTTCTTC.

The chain combines TRBV28 with TRBJ2-7; 10 bases are a match to TRBD2. Looked up from germline, CDR1 is MDHEN and CDR2 is SYDVKM. This CDR3 has 12 residues. V was clipped by 5 bases and J by 5 bases; unmatched bases: 0. The CDR3 DNA sequence: TGTGCCAGCAGTCTAGCGGGAGACGAGCAGTACTTC. This sequence encodes CASSLAGDEQYF.

The CDR3 region has the DNA TGCGCCAGCAGCTCCTGGACAGGAGGAGGAACAACTAATGAAAAACTGTTTTTT. Its protein product is CASSSWTGGGTTNEKLFF. This chain uses TRBV5-1 with TRBJ1-4; TRBD1 aligns across 7 bases. J lost 0 bases, V lost 3 bases, and 11 bases had no gene match. The germline V gene encodes CDR1 SGHRS and CDR2 YFSETQ. The CDR3 is made up of 18 amino acids.

V is TRBV28 and J is TRBJ2-6; no clear D gene. Germline V gene data show CDR1 as MDHEN and CDR2 as SYDVKM. Trimming left V 3 bases short and J 0 bases short, with 9 bases between. The CDR3 is made up of 16 amino acids. CDR3 sequence reads: CASSLGGNSGANVLTF. The DNA of the CDR3 is TGTGCCAGCAGTTTGGGTGGGAACTCTGGGGCCAACGTCCTGACTTTC.

V and J are TRBV5-1 and TRBJ2-7; 8 bases agree with TRBD2. The CDR3 totals 14 residues. Germline CDR1 reads SGHRS; CDR2 reads YFSETQ. Losses at the gene ends were 2 bases for V and 3 bases for J; bases not matched to a gene: 4. The CDR3 nucleotides read TGCGCCAGCAGCTTCGGGGGGGGGCTCTACGAGCAGTACTTC. Its protein is CASSFGGGLYEQYF. Full variable domain (rest looked up from reference TRBV5-1 and TRBJ2-7): KAGVTQTPRYLIKTRGQQVTLSCSPISGHRSVSWYQQTPGQGLQFLFEYFSETQRNKGNFPGRFSGRQFSNSRSEMNVSTLELGDSALYLCASSFGGGLYEQYFGPGTRLTVT.

This clone was recorded only once. The chain joins TRBV15 to TRBJ1-6; perhaps TRBD1 as D (6 bases). V gave up 7 bases and J gave up 9 bases, with 16 bases separating them. The germline CDR1 and CDR2 sequences are LNHNV and YYDKDF (reference sequence). This CDR3 is built from 14 residues. The CDR3 region has the DNA TGTGCCACCAAGACAGGCGCAATGGGTTCACCCCTCCACTTT. It yields the protein CATKTGAMGSPLHF.

The V call is TRBV2, the J call TRBJ1-1; D possibly corresponds to TRBD1 (5 bases). Trimming left V 6 bases short and J 1 base short, with 12 bases between. The CDR3 runs to 14 residues. Germline CDR1 and CDR2: SNHLY and FYNNEI. CDR3 amino acids: CASRTDSTNTEAFF. In DNA, the CDR3 is TGTGCCAGCAGGACCGACAGTACGAACACTGAAGCTTTCTTT.

The V gene is TRBV5-6, the J gene TRBJ1-3; D gene ambiguous. This CDR3 region has 14 residues. Germline-derived CDR1 and CDR2 are SGHDT and YYEEEE. Trimming shortened V by 5 bases and J by 4 bases, and 13 bases separated the two germline ends. CDR3 residues: CASRRLVRGNTIYF. The CDR3 region has the DNA TGTGCCAGCAGACGACTTGTGCGAGGAAACACCATATATTTT.

This clone appeared once. The CDR3 here is CASSLPGANVLTF. The CDR3 DNA reads TGTGCCAGCAGCTTACCTGGGGCCAACGTCCTGACTTTC. The chain couples TRBV11-3 to TRBJ2-6; no reliable D call. The V end was cut by 2 bases, the J end by 2 bases, with 1 base between. This CDR3 spans 13 amino acids. Germline CDR1 is SGHNT and CDR2 is YENEEA.

The chain is built from TRBV7-8 and TRBJ1-1, with a weak D call TRBD1 (5 bases). CDR1 is SGHVS, CDR2 FQNEAQ, per germline. The V and J ends lost 0 bases and 6 bases respectively, with 17 bases between them. CDR3 size: 16 residues. The CDR3: CASSLAGRGKWSEAFF. The DNA of the CDR3 is TGTGCCAGCAGCTTAGCGGGGCGGGGTAAGTGGTCTGAAGCTTTCTTT.

This chain connects TRBV6-5 to TRBJ2-7, with 10 positions matching TRBD2. The germline V gene encodes CDR1 MNHEY and CDR2 SVGAGI. The CDR3 covers 15 residues. Losses at the gene ends were 6 bases for V and 1 base for J; bases not matched to a gene: 6. The CDR3 bases are TGTGCCAGCAGGCAGGGGACTAGCGTTTCCTACGAGCAGTACTTC. It specifies CASRQGTSVSYEQYF.

This chain links TRBV19 with TRBJ1-2; no clear D gene. The germline V gene encodes CDR1 LNHDA and CDR2 SQIVND (reference sequence). Trimming stripped 3 bases from V and 3 bases from J, with 14 bases between. The CDR3 runs 15 residues. The CDR3 DNA sequence: TGTGCCAGTAGTATTAGGTCTTCTTGGGACTATGGCTACACCTTC. It translates to CASSIRSSWDYGYTF.

The chain couples TRBV18 to TRBJ1-2; no firm D call. Looked up from germline, CDR1 is KGHSH and CDR2 is LQKENI. V lost 1 base, J lost 1 base, and 10 bases lay in between. This CDR3 has 15 amino acids. This chain's CDR3 is CASSPQQKINYGYTF. DNA for the CDR3: TGTGCCAGCTCACCACAGCAGAAGATTAACTATGGCTACACCTTC.